Given below is one T cell receptor (beta chain) in context. The data belong to a study of blood T cell repertoires in COVID-19. Study overall: The United States, Italy and Spain supplied acute and convalescent COVID-19 samples.

Deletions cut 6 bases from V and 8 bases from J, with 14 bases between. There are 13 residues in the CDR3. The germline gives CDR1 LNHDA, CDR2 SQIVND (reference sequence). How the authors handled the data: Reference gene primer amplification in the assay estimated nucleated cell counts. Repertoires were generated with immunoSEQ multiplex PCR, while TCRdb's copy carries only in-frame clones and drops some. The D gene and trimming were derived from the DNA, and the V and J assignments and clone size from that table. The table lists some 120,000 clones, about 86% of them singletons, with 3.8% in the top ten.

The chain uses TRBV19 and TRBJ2-1, with TRBD2 as a possible D gene (7 bases). The clonotype was recovered from a woman in her 50s with acute or convalescent COVID-19. The sample was peripheral blood. The CDR3 DNA follows: TGTGCCAGTAGCATTACAGGGAGGGATGAGCAGTTCTTC. The encoded protein is CASSITGRDEQFF.